A single sample is the source of the 32 T cell receptor beta chains below, sequenced in a study of T cell repertoires in cytomegalovirus infection. TCRdb re-analysed the reads in MiXCR, keeping a single row per CDR3 protein. In the table there are some 900,000 distinct CDR3 sequences, 32% of which are singletons. These TCRs are of unknown antigen specificity. The input for sequencing was cultured CD8+ T cells from PBMCs, taken from culture after CMV antigen stimulation. These receptors were obtained from a human donor in good health (CMV status not recorded). Some clones in this sample may be carry-over from other donors' samples.

This clonotype was recorded many times. The V call is TRBV7-2, the J call TRBJ2-7, with 11 bases identical to TRBD2. The V and J ends lost 0 bases and 4 bases, in that order; junction bases with no gene match: 8. The germline gives CDR1 SGHTA, CDR2 FQGNSA. CDR3 length equals 17 residues. The CDR3 reads CASSLASLAGGLYEQYF. The CDR3 region has the DNA TGTGCCAGCAGCTTAGCGTCCCTAGCGGGGGGCTTATACGAGCAGTACTTC.

This clonotype was counted between two and nine times. The genes are TRBV19 and TRBJ1-1; D call uncertain. V was trimmed by 10 bases and J by 2 bases, leaving 20 bases between them. Germline V lookup: CDR1 LNHDA, CDR2 SQIVND (reference sequence). This CDR3 is 15 amino acids long. CDR3 region: CAIRRPGGKNTEAFF. The CDR3 DNA reads TGTGCCATCCGGAGGCCAGGTGGAAAAAACACTGAAGCTTTCTTT.

The V and J genes are TRBV19 and TRBJ2-2; no clear D. With 4 bases removed from V and 1 base from J, the gap between germline ends came to 10 bases. Germline V lookup: CDR1 LNHDA, CDR2 SQIVND (reference sequence). CDR3 length: 15 residues. CDR3 sequence: CASSSRQKNTGELFF. As DNA, the CDR3 is TGTGCCAGTAGTAGTCGGCAGAAGAACACCGGGGAGCTGTTTTTT.

This clonotype was observed a few times. The junction differs from germline at one of its ends, possibly a read error. V gene TRBV28 combines with J gene TRBJ1-3; 8 positions agree with TRBD1. This CDR3 has 11 residues. Germline-derived CDR1 and CDR2 are MDHEN and SYDVKM. The CDR3 DNA follows: TGTGCCAGCACAGGGGGCTTCTTCTGGAATTTT. Its translation: CASTGGFFWNF.

The rearrangement links TRBV9 to TRBJ2-1, with D unclear. This CDR3 comprises 16 residues. Between the trimmed V and J ends, which lost 0 bases and 10 bases, there was a span of 20 bases. Germline V gene sequence: CDR1 SGDLS, CDR2 YYNGEE. CDR3 loop: CASSVDPEDPVREQFF. The CDR3 nucleotides are TGTGCCAGCAGCGTAGATCCCGAGGACCCGGTTCGCGAGCAGTTCTTC.

This clonotype was detected many times. The rearrangement joins TRBV7-8 to TRBJ1-1; perhaps TRBD1 as D (6 bases). The CDR3 covers 12 residues. CDR1 and CDR2 from the germline V gene are SGHVS and FQNEAQ. V gave up 5 bases and J gave up 8 bases, with 12 bases separating them. Here the CDR3 DNA reads TGTGCCAGCAGCCCTGGACAGCGGGAAGCTTTCTTT. This sequence encodes CASSPGQREAFF.

The CDR3 region has the DNA TGTGCCAGCAGTGCTCTAGCGGGGGGGCGTGGTGAGCAGTTCTTC. Translating it yields CASSALAGGRGEQFF. The rearrangement links TRBV27 to TRBJ2-1, with 12 bases fitting TRBD2. Trimming took 5 bases from V and 9 from J; bases not matched to a gene: 8. Germline V gene lookup returns CDR1 MNHEY and CDR2 SMNVEV (reference sequence). The CDR3 is 15 residues long.

The sample holds one count of this clonotype. V and J are TRBV3-1 and TRBJ1-5, with D possibly being TRBD1 (6 bases). The length of the CDR3 is 14 residues. CDR1 is LGHDT, CDR2 YNNKEL, per germline (reference sequence). Trimming cost V 4 bases and J 9 bases, with 16 bases left between them. CDR3 sequence: CASSPRQDSGPQHF. CDR3 bases: TGTGCCAGCAGCCCTAGACAGGACTCGGGGCCCCAGCATTTT.

The rearrangement uses TRBV6-6 and TRBJ2-5; D uncertain. The V and J ends lost 6 bases and 5 bases respectively, with 10 bases between them. This CDR3 has 12 amino acids. CDR1 is MNHNY, CDR2 SVGAGI, per germline (reference sequence). The CDR3 here is CASRAARETQYF. The CDR3 bases are TGTGCCAGCAGGGCCGCCCGCGAGACCCAGTACTTC.

The CDR3 DNA is TGTGCCAGCAGCTTCGGGGGGAGTCAGCCCCAGCATTTT. Its protein product is CASSFGGSQPQHF. V and J are TRBV7-6 and TRBJ1-5; D is possibly TRBD1 (5 bases). In germline, CDR1 is SGHVS, CDR2 FNYEAQ. The CDR3 is 13 amino acids. V was trimmed by 3 bases and J by 6 bases, leaving 9 bases between them.

As concerns this clonotype: A single base separates this from a much larger clone, so it may be a read error. The chain uses TRBV7-9 and TRBJ2-5; a possible D gene is TRBD2 (6 bases). Trimming removed 2 bases at V and 3 bases at J, with 16 bases between. The CDR3 loop spans 16 amino acids. Germline V lookup: CDR1 SEHNR, CDR2 FQNEAQ (reference sequence). Here the CDR3 DNA reads TGTGCCAGCAGCTTACTTCGCGGGGCAGTCAAAGAGACCCAGTACTTC. As protein: CASSLLRGAVKETQYF.

This clonotype was detected only a few times. The chain uses TRBV6-5 and TRBJ2-2; D perhaps matches TRBD2 (5 bases). CDR1 and CDR2 (germline): MNHEY, SVGAGI. Trimming shortened V by 5 bases and J by 6 bases, and 10 bases separated the two germline ends. The CDR3 totals 13 residues. Here the CDR3 reads CASSEGEPGELFF. The CDR3 nucleotides are TGTGCCAGCAGTGAGGGCGAGCCCGGGGAGCTGTTTTTT.

With regard to this clonotype: This may come from a read error, since a much larger clone is one base off. The V gene is TRBV6-6, the J gene TRBJ2-2, with 9 bases identical to TRBD2. V trimming: 10 bases; J trimming: 3 bases; junction bases outside the gene matches: 18. The V gene's germline CDR1 is MNHNY and CDR2 SVGAGI (reference sequence). This CDR3 contains 18 residues. In nucleotides, the CDR3 is TGTGCCATCAATGCTTTAGCGGGGGCCGCCACGGACACCGGGGAGCTGTTTTTT. Encoded protein: CAINALAGAATDTGELFF.

This clonotype was detected a few times. The CDR3 DNA sequence: TGCAGTGCTAGCCCTCAGGGGTTCACTGAAGCTTTCTTT. Its protein is CSASPQGFTEAFF. This rearrangement joins TRBV20-1 to TRBJ1-1, with a tentative D call TRBD1 (6 bases). The CDR3 runs to 13 residues. V lost 3 bases to trimming and J lost 4 bases, with 12 bases between them. The germline V gene encodes CDR1 DFQATT and CDR2 SNEGSKA (reference sequence).

The V and J genes are TRBV7-6 and TRBJ2-3, with D maybe TRBD1 (5 bases). Trimming stripped 1 base from V and 3 bases from J, with 11 bases between. Germline loops: CDR1 SGHVS, CDR2 FNYEAQ. The CDR3 is 15 amino acids. CDR3 in DNA: TGTGCCAGCAGCTTAGAACAGGCGTGGACAGATACGCAGTATTTT. Translating gives CASSLEQAWTDTQYF.

J is TRBJ1-4 and V is TRBV11-2, with D unresolved. V lost 0 bases and J lost 16, with 15 bases in between. Germline V CDR1 and CDR2: SGHAT, FQNNGV. This CDR3 region has 13 residues. The CDR3: CASSLDELGYKFF. The CDR3 coding sequence is TGTGCCAGCAGCTTAGACGAACTTGGGTACAAGTTTTTT.

This clonotype was detected ten times or more. This rearrangement joins TRBV7-2 to TRBJ2-5; tentative D call: TRBD2 (6 bases). This CDR3 contains 16 residues. The V end lost 4 bases, the J end lost 5 bases, and 20 bases lay between the germline ends. The V gene's germline CDR1 is SGHTA and CDR2 FQGNSA. CDR3 nucleotides: TGTGCCAGCAGCTCGACCGGGCCATGGGCGGGGGAGACCCAGTACTTC. Protein: CASSSTGPWAGETQYF.

V usage is TRBV20-1 and J usage is TRBJ2-7, with no clear D. V was shortened by 6 bases and J by 3 bases, with 18 bases between the two germline ends. Germline lookup yields CDR1 DFQATT and CDR2 SNEGSKA (reference sequence). This CDR3 is built from 14 residues. CDR3 in DNA: TGCAGTGCCCCCGGTCACCACTCGATCTACGAGCAGTACTTC. It specifies CSAPGHHSIYEQYF.

This chain uses TRBV10-2 with TRBJ1-1, with D possibly TRBD1 on 5 matching bases. The germline V and J ends were trimmed by 7 bases and 5 bases, with 23 bases remaining between them. CDR1 is WSHSY and CDR2 is SAAADI in the germline V gene. The CDR3 spans 16 residues. CDR3 bases: TGCGCCAGCAATATCCCAGGACTACGGAGGGGAACTGAAGCTTTCTTT. Translating it yields CASNIPGLRRGTEAFF.

This clonotype was seen ten or more times. J is TRBJ2-3 and V is TRBV6-1; either TRBD1 or TRBD2 may supply D (6 bases each). The CDR3 runs 20 residues. Per germline, CDR1 MNHNS and CDR2 SASEGT. V lost 5 bases, J lost 3 bases, and 30 bases lay in between. CDR3 in DNA: TGTGCCAGCAGTCAAACACATTGGGGGGCCTTGAAAGGTTCAACAGATACGCAGTATTTT. It yields the protein CASSQTHWGALKGSTDTQYF.

This chain connects TRBV4-1 to TRBJ2-5; D is uncertain. V shed 0 bases and J shed 4 bases, with 9 bases lying between them. In germline, CDR1 is MGHRA, CDR2 YSYEKL. The CDR3 runs 14 residues. DNA for the CDR3: TGCGCCAGCAGCCAAGATACCAGACGAGAGACCCAGTACTTC. As protein: CASSQDTRRETQYF.

This clonotype appeared a few times. One end of the junction varies from germline; a read error may be responsible. The CDR3 reads CASSYRDSLTF. The CDR3 bases are TGTGCCAGCAGTTACCGGGACAGTCTCACCTTC. The J gene is TRBJ2-7, the V gene TRBV6-6, with TRBD1 matching over 7 bases. CDR3 length: 11 amino acids. The germline V gene encodes CDR1 MNHNY and CDR2 SVGAGI (reference sequence).

The chain carries TRBV6-2 or TRBV6-3 and TRBJ1-5, with a weak D call TRBD1 (5 bases). CDR3 length: 16 amino acids. Germline V gives CDR1 MNHEY, CDR2 SVGEGT. V lost 5 bases and J lost 1, with 15 bases in between. The CDR3 loop is CASSEWGGRSNQPQHF. The CDR3, as DNA: TGTGCCAGCAGTGAATGGGGGGGGAGGAGCAATCAGCCCCAGCATTTT.

This clonotype appeared a few times. The chain has TRBV2 and TRBJ2-7; TRBD1 aligns across 10 bases. The V and J ends lost 7 bases and 3 bases, in that order; junction bases with no gene match: 6. In germline, CDR1 is SNHLY, CDR2 FYNNEI. The CDR3 totals 14 residues. CDR3 region: CASNSRDRGYEQYV. DNA of the CDR3: TGTGCCAGCAATTCGCGGGACAGGGGCTACGAGCAGTACGTC.

The rearrangement uses TRBV27 and TRBJ2-1; possibly TRBD2 for D (6 bases). The germline gives CDR1 MNHEY, CDR2 SMNVEV (reference sequence). With 8 bases removed from V and 6 bases from J, the gap between germline ends came to 14 bases. There are 13 residues in the CDR3. CDR3 in amino acids: CASEPEGLNEQFF. For the CDR3, the DNA is TGTGCCAGCGAGCCGGAGGGTCTCAATGAGCAGTTCTTC.

The chain is built from TRBV11-1 and TRBJ1-6, with a possible D match to TRBD1 (6 bases). The CDR3 sequence is 16 residues long. CDR1 and CDR2 from the germline V gene are SGHAT and FQDESV (reference sequence). The V and J ends lost 5 bases and 9 bases respectively, with 20 bases between them. The CDR3 bases are TGTGCCAGCAGCACCCGGACAGCCCCGGTCAGTTCACCCCTCCACTTT. This translates into CASSTRTAPVSSPLHF.

The chain employs TRBV27 and TRBJ1-1; D unclear. Trimming pared 1 base from V and 3 bases from J, leaving 12 bases between. Germline V gene data show CDR1 as MNHEY and CDR2 as SMNVEV (reference sequence). This CDR3 comprises 15 residues. The CDR3 region is CASSLWFRSHTEAFF. In DNA, the CDR3 is TGTGCCAGCAGTTTATGGTTCCGGTCCCACACTGAAGCTTTCTTT.

This clonotype showed up many times. The V gene is TRBV7-6, the J gene TRBJ1-3; possibly TRBD1 for D (5 bases). CDR3 length: 17 residues. Per the germline V gene, CDR1 is SGHVS and CDR2 is FNYEAQ. V shed 1 base and J shed 0 bases, with 13 bases lying between them. The CDR3 spells CASSLGWGDLSGNTIYF. DNA for the CDR3: TGTGCCAGCAGCTTAGGCTGGGGGGACCTCTCTGGAAACACCATATATTTT.

This clonotype was found a few times. The genes are TRBV6-5 and TRBJ1-2; D call uncertain. The CDR3 covers 15 residues. Germline loops: CDR1 MNHEY, CDR2 SVGAGI. Trimming cost V 3 bases and J 0 bases, with 11 bases left between them. In DNA form, the CDR3 reads TGTGCCAGCAGTTATCAGATCAAGTCTAACTATGGCTACACCTTC. As protein: CASSYQIKSNYGYTF.

The gene calls are TRBV7-8 and TRBJ1-2; 8 nucleotides line up with TRBD1. Germline V gene data show CDR1 as SGHVS and CDR2 as FQNEAQ. The length of the CDR3 is 15 residues. With V trimmed by 4 bases and J by 0 bases, 4 bases remained unmatched. The CDR3 sequence is CASSSGQVANYGYTF. The CDR3 DNA reads as TGTGCCAGCAGCTCGGGACAGGTCGCTAACTATGGCTACACCTTC. The full variable domain, its missing parts supplied by reference TRBV7-8 and TRBJ1-2, is GAGVSQSPRYKVAKRGQDVALRCDPISGHVSLFWYQQALGQGPEFLTYFQNEAQLDKSGLPSDRFFAERPEGSVSTLKIQRTQQEDSAVYLCASSSGQVANYGYTFGSGTRLTVV.

V and J are TRBV20-1 and TRBJ2-7; possible D gene TRBD2, 6 bases. The germline CDR1 and CDR2 sequences are DFQATT and SNEGSKA (reference sequence). The CDR3 runs 14 residues. V gave up 6 bases and J gave up 2 bases, with 17 bases separating them. Here the CDR3 reads CSAQRRGMAYEQYF. CDR3 nucleotides: TGCAGTGCCCAAAGGAGGGGTATGGCCTACGAGCAGTACTTC.

This clonotype has a single count. This sequence joins TRBV20-1 and TRBJ1-4; D perhaps matches TRBD1 (6 bases). V was clipped by 0 bases and J by 0 bases, with 11 bases between them. The CDR3 has 16 residues. CDR1 DFQATT and CDR2 SNEGSKA come from the germline V gene (reference sequence). The CDR3 DNA sequence: TGCAGTGCTAGAGATCAGGGGAGATCAACTAATGAAAAACTGTTTTTT. Encoded protein: CSARDQGRSTNEKLFF.